Here is one T cell receptor (beta chain) with its context. Antigen unknown. Clones were sequenced by immunoSEQ multiplex PCR, and TCRdb holds only the in-frame ones, with some missing. In the table there are roughly 49,000 clones, 65% to 80% of which are singletons. This sample was taken from a study of T cell clones after liver transplantation. Study information: A pre-transplant mixed lymphocyte reaction with TCRbeta sequencing defined graft-donor-reactive clones followed in post-transplant blood.

This CDR3 comprises 15 residues. The V end lost 3 bases, the J end lost 8 bases, and 16 bases lay between the germline ends. Germline CDR1 SGHVS, CDR2 FNYEAQ. Regarding the study as a whole: Post-transplant time points were not standardized, so conclusions are preliminary. Graft donor-reactive T cells may have migrated into the graft rather than being deleted.

The specimen comprised CD4+ T cells from blood, sampled roughly 56 months after liver transplant. This sequence was found in a human patient who received a liver transplant. Some T cells may have originated in the graft donor. This sequence joins TRBV7-6 and TRBJ1-4, with D maybe TRBD1 (5 bases). The CDR3 DNA sequence: TGTGCCAGCAGCTTCGGGGGGTCGATAAGGGAAAAACTGTTTTTT. It specifies CASSFGGSIREKLFF.